This TCR beta chain was sequenced in a study of a mutant IDH1 vaccine in newly diagnosed glioma. Looking at the study overall: The treated group averaged approximately 38 years old and was about 60% male, roughly 38% female. Beforehand, treatment had been radiotherapy, temozolomide, or both; the majority received both. General observations from the study: Shifts in the top peripheral T cell clonotypes seemed unrelated to pseudoprogression.

This sample's time point: baseline, week 1 (first vaccination visit). As for treatment: pre-vaccination baseline after standard-of-care therapy. Libraries were prepared by immunoSEQ multiplex PCR; TCRdb keeps only in-frame clonotypes and omits some of them. The data show tens of thousands of clones, roughly 85% seen once. With regard to this clone: Its antigen remains unknown.

In germline, CDR1 is SSHAT, CDR2 FNYEAQ (reference sequence). The CDR3 length is 13 residues. V lost 0 bases and J lost 4, with 5 bases in between. The sequencing here drew on PBMCs, taken from a glioma patient treated with radiotherapy, temozolomide or both. The V gene is TRBV7-7, the J gene TRBJ2-3, with D uncertain. This receptor was taken from a man between 35 and 55 years old with glioma. The CDR3 loop reads CASSLASADTQYF. The CDR3 coding sequence is TGTGCCAGCAGCTTAGCGTCCGCAGATACGCAGTATTTT. Complete variable domain (other parts from reference TRBV7-7 and TRBJ2-3): GAGVSQSPRYKVTKRGQDVTLRCDPISSHATLYWYQQALGQGPEFLTYFNYEAQPDKSGLPSDRFSAERPEGSISTLTIQRTEQRDSAMYRCASSLASADTQYFGPGTRLTVL.